This paragraph covers one TCR beta chain sequence. Antigen unknown. Libraries were prepared by immunoSEQ multiplex PCR; TCRdb keeps only in-frame clonotypes and omits some of them. This sample has fewer than 150,000 clones, with approximately 90% found just once. This record comes from a study of T cell responses to AZD1222 COVID-19 vaccine. Broader study findings: Targeting of unmutated variant regions was reportedly seen in nearly half of spike-specific TCRs. Along spike, vaccine-associated CD4 TCRs were found throughout, with dominance at 160-218 and 743-854. Increases in Spike-specific TCR breadth and depth were seen after two AZD1222 doses. Most donors were white British, females outnumbered males, and clonal diversity was possibly underestimated.

V dropped 5 bases and J dropped 8 bases, with 12 bases sitting between them. CDR1 and CDR2 (germline): DFQATT, SNEGSKA (reference sequence). There are 11 residues in the CDR3. This chain connects TRBV20-1 to TRBJ1-2, with D unclear. This clonotype originated in an adult who received the AZD1222 COVID-19 vaccine. The sample here was peripheral blood, taken 28 days after the second AZD1222 dose. This CDR3 reads CSAGVAGGYTF. CDR3 DNA sequence: TGCAGTGCTGGAGTCGCCGGGGGCTACACCTTC.